This TCR beta chain was found in a study of cytomegalovirus exposure and HLA in healthy donors. The CDR3 extends over 14 amino acids. Germline V lookup: CDR1 SNHLY, CDR2 FYNNEI. Trimming left V 1 base short and J 7 bases short, with 11 bases between. The study ran its PCR with 60 Vbeta and 13 Jbeta primers. This table comes from immunoSEQ multiplex PCR, and its TCRdb copy is limited to in-frame clones, with some not included. The data contain some 180,000 clones, approximately 84% of them singletons. This sequence was found in a female donor in good health and CMV-seronegative. Sequenced input: PBMCs. The chain has TRBV2 and TRBJ1-5, with D possibly TRBD1 on 6 matching bases. The CDR3 loop is CASSEVDRQQPQHF. In DNA form, the CDR3 reads TGTGCCAGCAGTGAAGTGGACAGACAGCAGCCCCAGCATTTT.